These 5 T cell receptor beta chains originate from one sample sequenced in a study of T cell responses to AZD1222 COVID-19 vaccine. Using immunoSEQ multiplex PCR, the repertoire was profiled, and TCRdb retains in-frame clones only, with some absent. The table lists 95,000 to 150,000 clones, roughly 87% of them singletons. Sequencing was performed on peripheral blood, taken on day 0 of AZD1222 vaccination. These receptors were obtained from an adult in good health.

This clone was picked up one time. The V and J genes are TRBV15 and TRBJ1-1; 10 bases map to TRBD1. The germline V gene has CDR1 LNHNV and CDR2 YYDKDF (reference sequence). The CDR3 is made up of 15 amino acids. Trimming removed 4 bases from V and 7 bases from J; junction bases left unmatched: 9. The CDR3 region is CATSTTTGGDLEAFF. In DNA form, the CDR3 reads TGTGCCACCAGCACTACGACAGGGGGCGACCTTGAAGCTTTCTTT.

The chain combines TRBV5-6 with TRBJ2-5; maybe TRBD2 (6 bases). V was clipped by 6 bases and J by 5 bases, with 14 bases between them. Germline lookup yields CDR1 SGHDT and CDR2 YYEEEE. The CDR3 contains 13 residues. The CDR3 DNA follows: TGTGCCAGCAACCGGGGGTCCGGGGAGACCCAGTACTTC. It encodes CASNRGSGETQYF.

The CDR3 spells CAITVGLAGTTDEQFF. The CDR3 bases are TGTGCCATCACCGTAGGACTAGCGGGAACCACCGATGAGCAGTTCTTC. The chain is built from TRBV10-3 and TRBJ2-1; TRBD2 aligns across 12 bases. Germline CDR1 ENHRY, CDR2 SYGVKD. The CDR3 consists of 16 residues. Trimming cost V 7 bases and J 8 bases; bases outside gene matches: 12.

CDR3 protein: CASSFDQPNIGRTDTQYF. The CDR3, as DNA: TGTGCCAGCAGCTTTGACCAGCCGAATATTGGACGGACAGATACGCAGTATTTT. The J gene is TRBJ2-3, the V gene TRBV7-9; D is undetermined. The length of the CDR3 is 18 residues. Germline V gene sequence: CDR1 SEHNR, CDR2 FQNEAQ (reference sequence). Trimming took 3 bases from V and 3 from J, leaving 22 bases between them.

This rearrangement joins TRBV10-3 to TRBJ1-4; D gene uncertain. Trimming took 1 base from V and 5 from J, leaving 11 bases between them. The CDR3 length is 15 residues. Germline V gene lookup returns CDR1 ENHRY and CDR2 SYGVKD. The CDR3 protein is CAISEWGKKNEKLFF. The CDR3 bases are TGTGCCATCAGTGAGTGGGGAAAGAAGAATGAAAAACTGTTTTTT.